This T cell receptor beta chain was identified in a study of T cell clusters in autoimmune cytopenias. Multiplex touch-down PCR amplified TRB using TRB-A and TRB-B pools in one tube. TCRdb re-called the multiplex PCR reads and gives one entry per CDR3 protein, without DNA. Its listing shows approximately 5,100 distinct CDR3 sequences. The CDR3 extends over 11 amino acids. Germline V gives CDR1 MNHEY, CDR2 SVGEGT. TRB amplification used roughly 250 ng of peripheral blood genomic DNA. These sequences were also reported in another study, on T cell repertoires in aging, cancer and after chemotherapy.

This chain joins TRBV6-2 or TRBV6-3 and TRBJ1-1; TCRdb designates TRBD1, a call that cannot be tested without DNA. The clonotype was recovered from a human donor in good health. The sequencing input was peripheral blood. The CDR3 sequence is CASSQGTEAFF.